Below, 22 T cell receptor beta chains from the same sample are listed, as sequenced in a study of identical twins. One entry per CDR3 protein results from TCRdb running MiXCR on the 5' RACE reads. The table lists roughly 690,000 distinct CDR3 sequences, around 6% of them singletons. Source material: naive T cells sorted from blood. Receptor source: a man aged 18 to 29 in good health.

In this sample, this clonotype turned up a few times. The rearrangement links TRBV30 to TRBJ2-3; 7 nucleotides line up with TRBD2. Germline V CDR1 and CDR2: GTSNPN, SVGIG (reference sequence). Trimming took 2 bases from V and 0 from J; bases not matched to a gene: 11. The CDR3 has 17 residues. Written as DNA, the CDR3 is TGTGCCTGGAGTCGTGGGGCTAGCGGACTTAGCACAGATACGCAGTATTTT. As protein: CAWSRGASGLSTDTQYF.

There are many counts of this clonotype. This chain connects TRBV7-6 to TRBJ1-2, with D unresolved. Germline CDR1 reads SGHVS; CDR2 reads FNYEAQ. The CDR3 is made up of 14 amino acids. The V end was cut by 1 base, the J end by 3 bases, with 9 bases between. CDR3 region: CASSLGVRDYGYTF. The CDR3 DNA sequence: TGTGCCAGCAGCTTAGGGGTCAGAGACTATGGCTACACCTTC.

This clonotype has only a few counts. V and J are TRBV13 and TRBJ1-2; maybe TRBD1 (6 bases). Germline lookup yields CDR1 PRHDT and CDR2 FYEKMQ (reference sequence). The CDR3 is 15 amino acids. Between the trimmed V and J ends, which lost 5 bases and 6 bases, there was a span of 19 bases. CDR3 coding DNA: TGTGCCAGCAGCACCGCTCTTATGTCAGGGGATGGCTACACCTTC. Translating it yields CASSTALMSGDGYTF.

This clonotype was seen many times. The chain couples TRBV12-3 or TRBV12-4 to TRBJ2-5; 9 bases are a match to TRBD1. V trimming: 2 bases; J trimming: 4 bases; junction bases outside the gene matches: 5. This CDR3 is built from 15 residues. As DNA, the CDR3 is TGTGCCAGCAGTTTACCTACAGGGGGCGTAGAGACCCAGTACTTC. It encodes CASSLPTGGVETQYF.

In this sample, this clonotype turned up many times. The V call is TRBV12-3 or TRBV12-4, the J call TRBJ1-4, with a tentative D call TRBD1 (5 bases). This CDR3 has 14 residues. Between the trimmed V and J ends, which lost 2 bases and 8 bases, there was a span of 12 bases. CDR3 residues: CASSLLGQGEKLFF. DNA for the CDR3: TGTGCCAGCAGTTTACTGGGGCAAGGGGAAAAACTGTTTTTT.

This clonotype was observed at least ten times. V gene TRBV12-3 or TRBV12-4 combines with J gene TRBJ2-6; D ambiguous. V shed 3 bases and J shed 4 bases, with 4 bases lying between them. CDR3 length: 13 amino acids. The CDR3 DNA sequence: TGTGCCAGCAGTTTCGACGGGGCCAACGTCCTGACTTTC. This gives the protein CASSFDGANVLTF.

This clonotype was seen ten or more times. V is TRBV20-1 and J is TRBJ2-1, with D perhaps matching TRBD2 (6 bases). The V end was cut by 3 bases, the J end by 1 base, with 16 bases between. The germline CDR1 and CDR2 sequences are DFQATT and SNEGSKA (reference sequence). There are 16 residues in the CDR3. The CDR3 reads CSASAVGTGSYNEQFF. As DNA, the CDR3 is TGCAGTGCTAGCGCTGTAGGGACTGGATCCTACAATGAGCAGTTCTTC.

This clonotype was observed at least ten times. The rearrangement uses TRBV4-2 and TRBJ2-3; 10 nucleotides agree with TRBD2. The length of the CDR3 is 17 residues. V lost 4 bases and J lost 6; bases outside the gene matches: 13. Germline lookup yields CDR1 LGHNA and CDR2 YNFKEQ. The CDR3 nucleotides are TGTGCCAGCAGCCTCAGAAATAGCGGGAGGTCAGTTGATACGCAGTATTTT. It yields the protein CASSLRNSGRSVDTQYF.

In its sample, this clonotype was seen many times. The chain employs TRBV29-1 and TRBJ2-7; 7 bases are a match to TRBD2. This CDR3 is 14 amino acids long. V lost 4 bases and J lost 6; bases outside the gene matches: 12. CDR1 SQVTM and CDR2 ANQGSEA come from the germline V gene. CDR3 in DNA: TGCAGCGTTGCCCGCGGGAGCTCCCCTACCGAGCAGTACTTC. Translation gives CSVARGSSPTEQYF.

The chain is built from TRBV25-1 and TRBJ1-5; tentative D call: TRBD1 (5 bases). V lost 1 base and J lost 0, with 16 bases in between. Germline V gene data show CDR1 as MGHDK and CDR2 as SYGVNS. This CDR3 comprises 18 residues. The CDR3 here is CASSEFVRVPYSNQPQHF. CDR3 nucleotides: TGTGCCAGCAGTGAATTTGTCAGGGTCCCTTATAGCAATCAGCCCCAGCATTTT.

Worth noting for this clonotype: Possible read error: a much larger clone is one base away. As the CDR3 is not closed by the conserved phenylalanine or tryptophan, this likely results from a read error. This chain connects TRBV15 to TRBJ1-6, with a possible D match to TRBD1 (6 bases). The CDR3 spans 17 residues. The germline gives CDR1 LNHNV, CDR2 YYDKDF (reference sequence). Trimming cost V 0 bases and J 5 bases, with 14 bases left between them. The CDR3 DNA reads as TGTGCCACCAGCAGAGATCGCACGACAGGAAATAATTCACCCCTCCACTGT. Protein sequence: CATSRDRTTGNNSPLHC.

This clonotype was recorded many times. The CDR3 coding sequence is TGTGCCAGCAGCTTTCCCCCTAGCGGACGCCAACCCCCAACACAAGAGACCCAGTACTTC. Translated: CASSFPPSGRQPPTQETQYF. The chain carries TRBV7-8 and TRBJ2-5, with 7 bases fitting TRBD2. With V trimmed by 3 bases and J by 2 bases, 21 bases remained unmatched. CDR1 is SGHVS and CDR2 is FQNEAQ in the germline V gene. This CDR3 contains 20 residues.

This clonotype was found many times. The CDR3 is CASSVQTGDGNTIYF. CDR3 nucleotide sequence: TGTGCCAGCAGCGTACAAACAGGAGATGGAAACACCATATATTTT. The gene calls are TRBV9 and TRBJ1-3; weak D call: TRBD1 (5 bases). Germline CDR1 reads SGDLS; CDR2 reads YYNGEE. The ends were cut back, 1 base at V and 3 bases at J, with 11 bases in the middle. This CDR3 has 15 residues.

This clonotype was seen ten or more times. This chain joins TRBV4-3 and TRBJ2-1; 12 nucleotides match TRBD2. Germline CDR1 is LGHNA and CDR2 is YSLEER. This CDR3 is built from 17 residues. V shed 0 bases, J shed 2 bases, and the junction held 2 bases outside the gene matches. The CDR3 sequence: CASSQEPSGRAYNEQFF. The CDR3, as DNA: TGCGCCAGCAGCCAAGAGCCTAGCGGGAGGGCCTACAATGAGCAGTTCTTC.

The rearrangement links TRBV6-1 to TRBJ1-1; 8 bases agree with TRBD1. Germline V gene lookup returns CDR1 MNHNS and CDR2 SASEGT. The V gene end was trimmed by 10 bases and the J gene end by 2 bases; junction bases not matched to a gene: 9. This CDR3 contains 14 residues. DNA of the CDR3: TGTGCCACCCAGGCCGGGACAGGCAACACTGAAGCTTTCTTT. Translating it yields CATQAGTGNTEAFF.

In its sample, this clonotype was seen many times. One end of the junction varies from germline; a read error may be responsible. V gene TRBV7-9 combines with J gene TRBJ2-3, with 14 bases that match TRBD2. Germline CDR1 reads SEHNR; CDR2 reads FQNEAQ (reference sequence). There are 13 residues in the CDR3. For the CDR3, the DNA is TGTGCCAGCAGTTCGCGACTAGCGGGAGGGCCTTGGTTT. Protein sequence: CASSSRLAGGPWF.

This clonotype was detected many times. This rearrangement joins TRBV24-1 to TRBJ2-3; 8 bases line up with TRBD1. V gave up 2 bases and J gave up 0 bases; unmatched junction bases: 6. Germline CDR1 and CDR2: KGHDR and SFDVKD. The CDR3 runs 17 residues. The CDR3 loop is CATSDSTRDRSTDTQYF. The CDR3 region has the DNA TGTGCCACCAGTGATTCGACGAGGGACAGGAGCACAGATACGCAGTATTTT.

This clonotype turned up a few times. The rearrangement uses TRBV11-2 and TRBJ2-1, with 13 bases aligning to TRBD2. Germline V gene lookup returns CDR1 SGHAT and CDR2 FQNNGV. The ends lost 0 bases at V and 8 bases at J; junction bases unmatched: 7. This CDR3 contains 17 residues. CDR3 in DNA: TGTGCCAGCAGCTTAGATCTGAGGACTAGCGGGAGTGATGAGCAGTTCTTC. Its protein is CASSLDLRTSGSDEQFF.

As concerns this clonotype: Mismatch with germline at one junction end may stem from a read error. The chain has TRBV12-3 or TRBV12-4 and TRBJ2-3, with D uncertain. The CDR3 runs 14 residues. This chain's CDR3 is CVSSFTGDTDTQYF. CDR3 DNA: TGTGTCAGCAGTTTTACGGGTGACACAGATACGCAGTATTTT.

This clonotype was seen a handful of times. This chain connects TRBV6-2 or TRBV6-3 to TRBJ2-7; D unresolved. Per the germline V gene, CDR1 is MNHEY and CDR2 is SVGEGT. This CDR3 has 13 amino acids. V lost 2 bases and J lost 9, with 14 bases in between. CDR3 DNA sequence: TGTGCCAGCAGTTACGACCCTGGAAGGCGGCAGTACTTC. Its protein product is CASSYDPGRRQYF.

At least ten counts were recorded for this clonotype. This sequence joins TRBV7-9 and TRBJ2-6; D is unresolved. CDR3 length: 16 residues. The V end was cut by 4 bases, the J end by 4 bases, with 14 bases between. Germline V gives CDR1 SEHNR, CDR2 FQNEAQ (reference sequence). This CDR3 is CASSSVLGGGANVLTF. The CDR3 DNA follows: TGTGCCAGCAGCTCTGTGTTAGGTGGCGGGGCCAACGTCCTGACTTTC.

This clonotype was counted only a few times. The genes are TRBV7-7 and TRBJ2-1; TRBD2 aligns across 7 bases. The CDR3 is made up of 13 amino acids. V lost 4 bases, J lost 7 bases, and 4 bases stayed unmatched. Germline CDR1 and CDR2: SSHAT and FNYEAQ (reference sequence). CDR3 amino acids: CASSSGLENEQFF. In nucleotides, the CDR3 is TGTGCCAGCAGCTCCGGACTAGAGAATGAGCAGTTCTTC.